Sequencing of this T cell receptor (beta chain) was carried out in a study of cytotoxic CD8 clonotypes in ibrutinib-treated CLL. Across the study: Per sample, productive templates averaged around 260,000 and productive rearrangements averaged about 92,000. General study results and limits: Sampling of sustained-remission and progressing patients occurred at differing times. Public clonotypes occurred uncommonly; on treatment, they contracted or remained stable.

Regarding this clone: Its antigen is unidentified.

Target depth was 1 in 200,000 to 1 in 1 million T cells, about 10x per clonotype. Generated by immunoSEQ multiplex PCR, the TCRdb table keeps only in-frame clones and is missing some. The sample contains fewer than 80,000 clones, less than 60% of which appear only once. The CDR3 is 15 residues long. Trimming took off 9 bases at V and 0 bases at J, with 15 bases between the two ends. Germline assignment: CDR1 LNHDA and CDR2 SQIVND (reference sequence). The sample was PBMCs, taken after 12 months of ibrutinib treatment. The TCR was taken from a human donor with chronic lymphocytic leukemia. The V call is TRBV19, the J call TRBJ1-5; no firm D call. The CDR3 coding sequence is TGTGCCAGCCGTACGCTGGGGTATAGCAATCAGCCCCAGCATTTT. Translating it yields CASRTLGYSNQPQHF.